This TCR beta chain was profiled in a study of shared clonotypes between healthy human individuals. On the study more broadly: Each donor contributed plates that comprised three CD4 naive, three CD4 memory, two CD8 naive and one CD8 memory.

CDR1 MNHNS and CDR2 SASEGT come from the germline V gene. J gave up 4 bases and V 4 bases, and 4 bases lay outside the gene matches. The CDR3 is 15 amino acids. Whole-study findings and limits: Among donors, sharing of clonotypes was expected to be affected by sequencing depth.

With regard to this clone: Its antigen is unidentified.

Each subset's genomic DNA was split evenly across several immunoSEQ plates. Using immunoSEQ multiplex PCR, the repertoire was profiled, and TCRdb retains in-frame clones only, with some absent. Of about 2 million clones listed, 95% are singletons. The sequenced material came from naive CD4+ T cells sorted from blood. Subset here: CD45RA+ positively selected. The rearrangement joins TRBV6-1 to TRBJ2-2; 9 bases line up with TRBD1. This TCR came from a man aged 18 to 29 in good health. The CDR3, as DNA: TGTGCCAGCAGTGCAGGACAGGGGCTCACCGGGGAGCTGTTTTTT. Protein product: CASSAGQGLTGELFF.